The 5 T cell receptor beta chains given below trace back to one sample, sequenced in a study of Ad26.COV2.S vaccination and SARS-CoV-2 variants. Treatment given: over 15 received Ad26.COV2.S at low or high dose, single or two shots; about 5 received placebo; per-sample allocation not given. Specimen acquisition occurred on day 63 following the initial vaccine or placebo injection. This table comes from immunoSEQ multiplex PCR, and its TCRdb copy is limited to in-frame clones, with some not included. Of roughly 380,000 clones listed, around 87% were seen once; the top ten hold 3.4%. Source: peripheral blood, taken in a trial of Ad26.COV2.S vaccine versus placebo. These receptors all stem from a person aged 18-65 years who received the Ad26.COV2.S COVID-19 vaccine or a placebo.

The chain joins TRBV18 to TRBJ1-5, with TRBD1 matching 7 bases. The CDR3 runs to 13 residues. Per germline, CDR1 KGHSH and CDR2 LQKENI. V dropped 6 bases and J dropped 6; count of bases not matched to a gene: 5. The CDR3 here is CASSHRGTQPQHF. In nucleotides, the CDR3 is TGTGCCAGCTCCCACAGGGGTACTCAGCCCCAGCATTTT. Combining the CDR3 with reference TRBV18 and TRBJ1-5 gives the whole variable domain NAGVMQNPRHLVRRRGQEARLRCSPMKGHSHVYWYRQLPEEGLKFMVYLQKENIIDESGMPKERFSAEFPKEGPSILRIQQVVRGDSAAYFCASSHRGTQPQHFGDGTRLSIL.

V is TRBV11-3 and J is TRBJ2-3; the D gene could be TRBD1 or TRBD2 (5 bases each). Germline CDR1 SGHNT, CDR2 YENEEA. Trimming cost V 4 bases and J 2 bases, with 13 bases left between them. This CDR3 has 15 residues. This CDR3 reads CASSSNGAVTDTQYF. The CDR3 DNA reads as TGTGCCAGCAGCTCGAACGGGGCGGTCACAGATACGCAGTATTTT.

In this sample, this clone turned up a few times. The V and J genes are TRBV29-1 and TRBJ2-3; D is possibly TRBD2 (6 bases). The V and J ends lost 3 bases and 1 base respectively, with 8 bases between them. Germline CDR1 and CDR2: SQVTM and ANQGSEA. The CDR3 extends over 13 amino acids. The chain's CDR3 is CSVDGGRTDTQYF. CDR3 in DNA: TGCAGCGTTGATGGAGGGCGCACAGATACGCAGTATTTT.

The genes are TRBV7-2 and TRBJ2-3; 9 positions agree with TRBD2. The CDR3 length is 15 residues. CDR1 and CDR2 from the germline V gene are SGHTA and FQGNSA. The V and J ends lost 1 base and 10 bases, in that order; junction bases with no gene match: 9. CDR3 nucleotide sequence: TGTGCCAGCAGCTTAGTAGGGACTAGCTGGACCCCGCAGTATTTT. Translating gives CASSLVGTSWTPQYF.

This clone was picked up a small number of times. This chain uses TRBV29-1 with TRBJ1-4, with 7 bases aligning to TRBD1. J gave up 7 bases and V 6 bases, and 5 bases lay outside the gene matches. CDR1 SQVTM and CDR2 ANQGSEA come from the germline V gene. This CDR3 comprises 12 residues. This CDR3 is CSVTGAGEKLFF. CDR3 coding DNA: TGCAGCGTAACAGGGGCGGGTGAAAAACTGTTTTTT.